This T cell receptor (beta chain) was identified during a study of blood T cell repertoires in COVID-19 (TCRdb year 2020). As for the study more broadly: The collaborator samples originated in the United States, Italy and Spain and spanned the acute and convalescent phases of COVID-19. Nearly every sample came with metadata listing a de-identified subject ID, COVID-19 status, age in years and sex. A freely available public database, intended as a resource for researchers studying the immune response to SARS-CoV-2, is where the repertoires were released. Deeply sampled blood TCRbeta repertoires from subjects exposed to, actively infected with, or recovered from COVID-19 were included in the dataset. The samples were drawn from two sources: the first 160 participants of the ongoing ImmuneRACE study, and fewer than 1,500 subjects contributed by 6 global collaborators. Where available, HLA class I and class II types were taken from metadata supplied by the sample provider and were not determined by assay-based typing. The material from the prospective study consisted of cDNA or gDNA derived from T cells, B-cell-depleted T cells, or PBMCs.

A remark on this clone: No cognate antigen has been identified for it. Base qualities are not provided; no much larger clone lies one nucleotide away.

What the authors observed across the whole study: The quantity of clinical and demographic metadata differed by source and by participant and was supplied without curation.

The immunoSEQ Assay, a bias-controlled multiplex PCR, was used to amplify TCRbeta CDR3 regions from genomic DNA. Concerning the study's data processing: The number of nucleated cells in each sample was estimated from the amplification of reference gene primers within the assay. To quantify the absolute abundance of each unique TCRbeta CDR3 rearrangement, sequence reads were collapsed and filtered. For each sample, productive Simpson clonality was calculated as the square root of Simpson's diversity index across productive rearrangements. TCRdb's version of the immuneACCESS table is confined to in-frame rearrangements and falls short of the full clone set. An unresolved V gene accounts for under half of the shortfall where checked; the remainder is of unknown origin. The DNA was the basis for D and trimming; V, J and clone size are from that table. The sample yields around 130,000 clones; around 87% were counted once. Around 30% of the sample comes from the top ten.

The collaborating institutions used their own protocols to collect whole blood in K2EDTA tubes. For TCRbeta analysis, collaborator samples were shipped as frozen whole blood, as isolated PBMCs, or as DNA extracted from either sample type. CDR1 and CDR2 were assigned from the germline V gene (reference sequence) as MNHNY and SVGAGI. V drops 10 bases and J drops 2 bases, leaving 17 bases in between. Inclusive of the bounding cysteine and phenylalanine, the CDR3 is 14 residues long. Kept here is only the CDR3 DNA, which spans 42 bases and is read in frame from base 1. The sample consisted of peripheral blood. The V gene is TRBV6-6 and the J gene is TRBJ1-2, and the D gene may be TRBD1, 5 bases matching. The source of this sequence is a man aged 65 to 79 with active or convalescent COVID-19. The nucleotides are TGTGCCACCCAGTCCCAGGACACGAACTATGGCTACACCTTC. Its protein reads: CATQSQDTNYGYTF.